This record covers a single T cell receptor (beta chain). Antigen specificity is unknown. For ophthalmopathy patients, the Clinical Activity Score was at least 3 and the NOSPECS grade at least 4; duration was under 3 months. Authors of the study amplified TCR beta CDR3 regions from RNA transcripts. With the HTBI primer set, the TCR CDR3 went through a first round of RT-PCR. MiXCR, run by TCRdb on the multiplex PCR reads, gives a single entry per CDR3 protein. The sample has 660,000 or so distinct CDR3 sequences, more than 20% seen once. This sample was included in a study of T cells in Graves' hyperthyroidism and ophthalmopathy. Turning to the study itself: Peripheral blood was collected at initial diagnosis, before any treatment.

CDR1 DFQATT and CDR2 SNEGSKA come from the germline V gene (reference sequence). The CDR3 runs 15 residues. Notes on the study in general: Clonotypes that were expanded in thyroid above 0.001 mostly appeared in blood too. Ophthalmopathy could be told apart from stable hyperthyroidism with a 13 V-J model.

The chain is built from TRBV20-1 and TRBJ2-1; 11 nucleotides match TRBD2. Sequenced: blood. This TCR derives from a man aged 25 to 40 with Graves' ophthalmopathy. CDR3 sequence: CSGTAGTSGYNEQFF. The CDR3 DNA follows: TGCAGCGGGACAGCCGGGACTAGCGGATACAATGAGCAGTTCTTC.